This TCR beta chain was captured by sequencing in a study of blood T cells in healthy people across ages (dated by TCRdb to the mid-2010s). For context, the study as a whole: In model experiments, template switching captured about one uniquely barcoded TCR beta cDNA molecule for every two T cells. Using the same blood draw, the study looked at two additional independent replicas of 1 million unique cDNA reads for two donors, one aged 18 to 30 and the other aged 80 or older. Age-related changes in TCR beta repertoire diversity were measured in the study by deep sequencing normalized with unique cDNA molecular identifiers. To avoid experimental bias, donors of different ages were distributed randomly across sequencing lanes. The donors were divided into four age groups: young (average around 15 years), middle-aged (approximately 42), aged (approximately 62) and long-lived (about 80). General conclusions and limits of the study: Because donor CMV infection status was unknown, age-related changes in expanded clonotypes were potentially confounded. Because profiling used bulk unsorted PBMCs, naive and antigen-experienced compartments could not be compared conclusively. A strong correlation was found between observed TCR beta diversity and the percentage of naive T cells measured by flow cytometry. Estimates of total diversity based on one million sequenced T cells were considered lower bounds and underestimates. Compared with the aged group, the long-lived group had more naive CD4+ T cells, fewer expanded clones and increased TCR diversity, a pattern suggesting age selection. Observed TCR beta diversity per million T cells fell roughly linearly with age, and a significant reduction was already apparent by age roughly 40.

This clonotype was picked up a small number of times. Its cognate antigen has yet to be identified. The input lacks base qualities; no much larger clone sits a single base away. Systemically healthy Caucasian individuals from Russia, approximately 39 in total and aged roughly 6 to 90 years, were included as donors. Each donor gave about 10 milliliters of peripheral blood, drawn into EDTA-treated Vacutainer tubes. PBMCs were isolated by Ficoll-Paque density-gradient centrifugation, with at least 6.5 million obtained per sample. Trizol reagent was used to extract total RNA from PBMCs, with at least 5.5 micrograms per sample. The percentages of naive CD45RAhigh/CD27high T cells were determined by flow cytometry on a PBMC aliquot from every donor. Receptors were amplified or captured by 5' RACE. The sequencer listed for this sample is Illumina HiSeq 2500. A second roughly 7 to 12 cycle PCR used a sample-barcoded 5' primer and a J-beta primer mix. A unique molecular identifier was introduced onto each TCR beta cDNA molecule by a template-switch 5' adaptor carrying 12 random nucleotides. Each sample yielded at least 3 million CDR3-containing paired-end reads. First-strand cDNA synthesis was performed from all RNA using the Mint cDNA synthesis kit, with priming by a TRBC-specific oligonucleotide. All cDNA was treated with uracil-DNA glycosylase and then went through a first 18-cycle PCR with the universal primers M1SS and BC2_uni_R. In the paper's pipeline: Each sample was normalized by randomly selecting 1 million high-quality reads, each carrying a distinct molecular identifier. Reads sharing molecular identifiers were discarded rather than binned into consensus sequences. MiTCR, run with a Q25 quality threshold and the strictest error-elimination algorithm, handled CDR3 identification, clonotype clustering and error correction. A nonparametric unseen species model with Euler transformation was used to estimate lower-bound total TCR beta diversity. The public sequencing data were trimmed at Q25 with fastp and processed into clonotypes with MiXCR by TCRdb, which kept only in-frame beta chains. Each entry is one CDR3 protein sequence, shown with its most common DNA and genes. None of the V and J calls come from the authors' own analysis; TCRdb made them. The table for this sample lists 1.5 million to 2 million distinct CDR3 sequences; over 25% of them were counted only once. Roughly 8% of the sample rests with the top ten.

The CDR3 numbers 14 residues from cysteine through phenylalanine. Only the CDR3 part of the read is kept: 42 bases, read in frame from the first base. Trimming leaves V shorter by 4 bases and J shorter by 6 bases, with the junction holding 7 bases beyond the gene matches. Sequences MNHEY (CDR1) and SVGEGT (CDR2) are obtained from the germline V gene. The clonotype comes from a young woman in good health. Sequencing was performed on blood. Recombination linked TRBV6-2 or TRBV6-3 to TRBJ2-7, with TRBD1 matching 9 junction bases. The CDR3 corresponds to CASSWTGANGEQYF. DNA sequence: TGTGCCAGCAGTTGGACAGGGGCTAACGGCGAGCAGTACTTC.